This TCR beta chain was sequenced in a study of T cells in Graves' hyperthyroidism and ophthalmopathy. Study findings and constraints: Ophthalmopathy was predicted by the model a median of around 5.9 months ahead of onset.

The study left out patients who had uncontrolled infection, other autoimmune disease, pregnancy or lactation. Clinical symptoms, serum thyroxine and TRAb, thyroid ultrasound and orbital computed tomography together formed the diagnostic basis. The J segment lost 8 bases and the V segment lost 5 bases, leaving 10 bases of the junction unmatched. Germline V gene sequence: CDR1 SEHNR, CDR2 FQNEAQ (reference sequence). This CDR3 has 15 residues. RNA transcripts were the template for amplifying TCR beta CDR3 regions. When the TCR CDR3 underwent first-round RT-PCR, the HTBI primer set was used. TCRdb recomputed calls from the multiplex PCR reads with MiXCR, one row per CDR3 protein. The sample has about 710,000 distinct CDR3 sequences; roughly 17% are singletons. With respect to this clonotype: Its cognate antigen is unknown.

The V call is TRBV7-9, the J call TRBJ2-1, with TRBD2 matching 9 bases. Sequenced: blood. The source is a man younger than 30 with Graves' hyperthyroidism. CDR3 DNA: TGTGCCAGCAGCCCGAGGGTAGCGGGAGTGGATGAGCAGTTCTTC. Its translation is CASSPRVAGVDEQFF. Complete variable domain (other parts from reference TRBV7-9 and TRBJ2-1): DTGVSQNPRHKITKRGQNVTFRCDPISEHNRLYWYRQTLGQGPEFLTYFQNEAQLEKSRLLSDRFSAERPKGSFSTLEIQRTEQGDSAMYLCASSPRVAGVDEQFFGPGTRLTVL.